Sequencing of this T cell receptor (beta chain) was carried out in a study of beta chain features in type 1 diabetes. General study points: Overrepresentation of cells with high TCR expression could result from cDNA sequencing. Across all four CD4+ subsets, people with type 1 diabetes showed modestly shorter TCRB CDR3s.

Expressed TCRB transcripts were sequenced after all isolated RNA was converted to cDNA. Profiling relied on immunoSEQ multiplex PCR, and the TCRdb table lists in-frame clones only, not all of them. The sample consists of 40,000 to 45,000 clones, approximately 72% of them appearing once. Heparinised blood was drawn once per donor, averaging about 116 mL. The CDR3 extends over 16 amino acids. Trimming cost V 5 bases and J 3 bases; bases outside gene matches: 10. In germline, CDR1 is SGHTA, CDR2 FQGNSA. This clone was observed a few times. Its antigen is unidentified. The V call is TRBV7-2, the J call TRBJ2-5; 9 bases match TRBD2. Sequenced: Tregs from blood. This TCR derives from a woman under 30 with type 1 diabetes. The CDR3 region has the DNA TGTGCCAGCAGCCTTAGCGGGGGTATCCTGAAAGAGACCCAGTACTTC. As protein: CASSLSGGILKETQYF.